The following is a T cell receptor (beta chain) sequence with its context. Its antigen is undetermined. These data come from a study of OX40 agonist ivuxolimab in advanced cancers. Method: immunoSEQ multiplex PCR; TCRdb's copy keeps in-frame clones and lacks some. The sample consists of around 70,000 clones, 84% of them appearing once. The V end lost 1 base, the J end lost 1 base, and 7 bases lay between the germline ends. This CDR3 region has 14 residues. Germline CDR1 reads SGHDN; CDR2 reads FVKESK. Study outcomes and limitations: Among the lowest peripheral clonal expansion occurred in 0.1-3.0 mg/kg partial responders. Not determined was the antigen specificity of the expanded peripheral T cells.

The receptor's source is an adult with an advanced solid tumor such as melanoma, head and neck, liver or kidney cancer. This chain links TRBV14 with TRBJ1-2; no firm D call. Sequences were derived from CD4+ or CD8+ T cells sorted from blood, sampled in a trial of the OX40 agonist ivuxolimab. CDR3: CASSQVALNYGYTF. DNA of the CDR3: TGTGCCAGCAGCCAAGTGGCGCTTAACTATGGCTACACCTTC.